This T cell receptor (beta chain) was recorded in a study of blood T cell repertoires in COVID-19 (dated by TCRdb to between 2020 and 2021). The study in broad terms: Collaborator samples came from the United States, Italy and Spain and covered acute and convalescent phases of COVID-19. The repertoires were made available in a free public database intended to serve as a resource for research on the immune response to SARS-CoV-2. Nearly every sample came with metadata listing a de-identified subject ID, COVID-19 status, age in years and sex. The material from the prospective study consisted of cDNA or gDNA derived from T cells, B-cell-depleted T cells, or PBMCs. Where available, HLA class I and class II types were taken from metadata supplied by the sample provider and were not determined by assay-based typing. Samples came from the ongoing ImmuneRACE study (first 160 participants) plus 1,254 subjects from 6 global collaborators. Deeply sampled blood TCRbeta repertoires from subjects exposed to, actively infected with, or recovered from COVID-19 were included in the dataset. What the work shows at the level of the full study, not this receptor alone: How much clinical and demographic metadata was included differed by source and by participant, and the metadata was provided uncurated.

Worth noting for this clone: The specificity of this receptor is unknown. One base away there is no much larger clone; base qualities are not given.

The immunoSEQ Assay, a bias-controlled multiplex PCR, was used to amplify TCRbeta CDR3 regions from genomic DNA. Per the authors' processing: Within the assay, amplification of reference gene primers was used to estimate how many nucleated cells each sample contained. Sequence reads were collapsed and filtered to measure the absolute abundance of every unique TCRbeta CDR3 rearrangement. For each sample, productive Simpson clonality was calculated by taking the square root of Simpson's diversity index across productive rearrangements. The table was pulled from immuneACCESS by TCRdb, which kept in-frame rearrangements only. Such tables lose some clones; where checked, under half of the loss comes from unresolved V genes, and the rest has no known cause. V and J calls and clone size come straight from that table; D and trimming were deduced from the DNA. Present in this sample are about 130,000 clones, 74% of which were seen just once. The ten largest account for about 6% of the sample.

One collaborating source in Seattle enrolled patients during active infection and followed them longitudinally through the course of disease. Collaborating institutions collected whole blood in K2EDTA tubes following their own protocols. For TCRbeta analysis, collaborators shipped samples as frozen whole blood, isolated PBMCs, or DNA extracted from either of those sample types. Including cysteine and phenylalanine, the CDR3 has 14 amino acids. The read is trimmed to its CDR3 DNA, 42 bases read in frame from base 1. Sequences WSHSY (CDR1) and SAAADI (CDR2) are obtained from the germline V gene. Trimming takes 6 bases from V and 4 bases from J, and the germline ends sit 15 bases apart.

This receptor was identified in a man older than 75 with COVID-19, enrolled during active disease. Recombination connected TRBV10-2 to TRBJ2-5, with TRBD2 tentatively as D gene (6 bases match). The sequencing sample was made of peripheral blood. The encoded CDR3 is CASRPAGGGETQYF. In nucleotides, the sequence is TGCGCCAGCAGACCCGCTGGGGGAGGAGAGACCCAGTACTTC.